The clone carrying this T cell receptor (beta chain) was detected a few times. Its cognate antigen is unknown. These data come from a study of T-cell memory formation after mild COVID-19. Study context: TCR clusters mostly belonged to single donors.

Germline V gene lookup returns CDR1 SQVTM and CDR2 ANQGSEA. This CDR3 comprises 11 residues. Trimming cost V 4 bases and J 6 bases, with 8 bases left between them. Findings and caveats of the study: Pre-infection memory harbored some responding clones, suggesting cross-reactive memory joined. Shrinking CD4+ clones resided mostly in CM and EM, and CD8+ ones in EMRA.

From 5'RACE with constant-segment primers came TCR alpha and TCR beta cDNA libraries that carried sample barcodes and UMIs. One entry per CDR3 protein, called by TCRdb with MiXCR from the 5' RACE reads. This sample has over 350,000 distinct CDR3 sequences, with roughly 15% found just once. The chain recombines TRBV29-1 with TRBJ2-3; no firm D call. The sample comprised PBMCs or a T cell subset sorted from them (not recorded which). The receptor's source is a man between 18 and 29 years old who had mild COVID-19 (a few samples of this study predate the infection). Cell type and time point are not known. The CDR3 bases are TGCAGCGTTGTCGAGTGGGATACGCAGTATTTT. It translates to CSVVEWDTQYF.